The source of this T cell receptor beta chain is a study of blood T cell repertoires in COVID-19. Study information: Samples representing acute and convalescent COVID-19 were sourced from the United States, Italy and Spain. In each case, the material was cDNA or gDNA derived from T cells, B-cell-depleted T cells, or PBMCs.

Per the study methods: Amplification with reference gene primers provided the estimates of nucleated cell counts. Produced via immunoSEQ multiplex PCR; TCRdb's table is partial and in-frame only. The V and J calls and clone size come from that table; D and trimming were worked out from the DNA. Here the sample spans 20,000 to 25,000 clones, roughly 73% being singletons. The source of this sequence is a human donor in a cohort sampled during active or convalescent COVID-19. Sequencing input: peripheral blood.

CDR3 bases: TGTGCCAGCAGGTTCGGGGCCGCCGGGACAGGGTTTTCACCCCTCCACTTT. Translation: CASRFGAAGTGFSPLHF. This sequence joins TRBV5-4 and TRBJ1-6; TRBD1 matches at 9 bases. Germline values: CDR1 SGHNT, CDR2 YYREEE (reference sequence). V lost 5 bases to trimming and J lost 9 bases; unmatched junction nucleotides: 15. The CDR3 length is 17 residues.